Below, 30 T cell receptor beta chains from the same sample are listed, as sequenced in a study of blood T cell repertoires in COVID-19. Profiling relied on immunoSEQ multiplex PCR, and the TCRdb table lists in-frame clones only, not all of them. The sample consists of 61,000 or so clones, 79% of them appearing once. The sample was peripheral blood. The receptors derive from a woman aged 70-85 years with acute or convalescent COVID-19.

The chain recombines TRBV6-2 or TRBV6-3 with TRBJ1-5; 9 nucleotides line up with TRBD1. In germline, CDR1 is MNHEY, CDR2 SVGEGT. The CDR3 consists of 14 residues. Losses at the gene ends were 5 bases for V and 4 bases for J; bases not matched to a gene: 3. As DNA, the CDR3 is TGTGCCAGCAGTGGGACAGGGCAAAATCAGCCCCAGCATTTT. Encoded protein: CASSGTGQNQPQHF.

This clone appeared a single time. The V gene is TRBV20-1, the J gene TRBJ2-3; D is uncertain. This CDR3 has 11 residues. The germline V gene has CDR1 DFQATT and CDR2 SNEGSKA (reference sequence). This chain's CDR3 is CSALSRDTQYF. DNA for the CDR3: TGCAGCGCGCTCTCTAGAGATACGCAGTATTTT.

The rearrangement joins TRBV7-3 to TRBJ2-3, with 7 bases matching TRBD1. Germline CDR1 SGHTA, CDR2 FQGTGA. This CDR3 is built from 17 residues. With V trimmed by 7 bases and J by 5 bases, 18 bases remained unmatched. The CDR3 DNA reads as TGTGCCAGCACCTTGCTCGACAGGGCGGACGGAGGAGATACGCAGTATTTT. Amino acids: CASTLLDRADGGDTQYF.

CDR3 DNA sequence: TGTGCCACCAGCCCTGGGAGGGGCCTGGATACGCAGTATTTT. This sequence encodes CATSPGRGLDTQYF. The chain employs TRBV15 and TRBJ2-3; 7 nucleotides line up with TRBD2. The CDR3 sequence is 14 residues long. Germline V lookup: CDR1 LNHNV, CDR2 YYDKDF (reference sequence). Germline trimming cut 5 bases from V and 6 bases from J; bases unmatched to any gene: 8.

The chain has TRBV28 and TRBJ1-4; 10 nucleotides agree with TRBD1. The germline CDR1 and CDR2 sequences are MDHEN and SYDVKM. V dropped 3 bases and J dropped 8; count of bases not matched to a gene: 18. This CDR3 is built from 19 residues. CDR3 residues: CASSFPGANAWDRGEKLFF. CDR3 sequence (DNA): TGTGCCAGCAGTTTCCCCGGGGCCAATGCGTGGGACAGGGGAGAAAAACTGTTTTTT.

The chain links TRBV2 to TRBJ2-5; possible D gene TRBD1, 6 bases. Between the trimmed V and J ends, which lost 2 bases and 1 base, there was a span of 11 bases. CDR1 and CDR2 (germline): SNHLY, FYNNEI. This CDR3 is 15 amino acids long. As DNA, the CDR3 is TGTGCCAGCAGTGAACAGGGACAATTCCAAGAGACCCAGTACTTC. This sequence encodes CASSEQGQFQETQYF.

CDR3 in DNA: TGTGCCAGCAGCTTAGCCGGGGGGAATGAGCAGTTCTTC. Translated, it gives CASSLAGGNEQFF. The chain is built from TRBV7-2 and TRBJ2-1; TRBD2 matches at 7 bases. Germline values: CDR1 SGHTA, CDR2 FQGNSA. The trim removed 0 bases at V and 7 bases at J, leaving 0 bases unmatched. The CDR3 is made up of 13 amino acids.

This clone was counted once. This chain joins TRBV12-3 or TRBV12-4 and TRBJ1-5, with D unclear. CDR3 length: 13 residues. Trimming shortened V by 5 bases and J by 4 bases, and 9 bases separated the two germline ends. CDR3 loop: CASSPVLNQPQHF. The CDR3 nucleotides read TGTGCCAGCAGTCCCGTTCTTAATCAGCCCCAGCATTTT.

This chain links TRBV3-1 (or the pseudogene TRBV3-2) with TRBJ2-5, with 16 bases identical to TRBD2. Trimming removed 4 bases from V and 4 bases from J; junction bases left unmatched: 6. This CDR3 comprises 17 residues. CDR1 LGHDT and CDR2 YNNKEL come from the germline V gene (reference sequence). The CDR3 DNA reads TGTGCCAGCAGCCCAGGGACTAGCGGGGGGGCCTTAGAGACCCAGTACTTC. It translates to CASSPGTSGGALETQYF.

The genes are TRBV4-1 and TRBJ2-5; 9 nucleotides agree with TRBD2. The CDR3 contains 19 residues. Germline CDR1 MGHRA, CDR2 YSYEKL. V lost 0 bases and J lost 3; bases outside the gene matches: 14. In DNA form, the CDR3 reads TGCGCCAGCAGCCAAGATTGGAGCGGGGCTAGCGGGGTCAAAGAGACCCAGTACTTC. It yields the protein CASSQDWSGASGVKETQYF.

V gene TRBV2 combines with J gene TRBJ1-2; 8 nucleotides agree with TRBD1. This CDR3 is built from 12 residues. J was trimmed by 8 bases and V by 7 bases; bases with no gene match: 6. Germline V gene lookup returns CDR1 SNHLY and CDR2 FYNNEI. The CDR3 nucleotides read TGTGCCAGCACACCAGGGGGCTGGGGCTACACCTTC. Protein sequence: CASTPGGWGYTF.

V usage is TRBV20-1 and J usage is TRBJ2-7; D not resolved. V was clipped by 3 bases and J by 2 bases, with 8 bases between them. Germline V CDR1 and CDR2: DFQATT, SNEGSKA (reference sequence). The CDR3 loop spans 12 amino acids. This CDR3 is CSASSETYEQYF. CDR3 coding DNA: TGCAGTGCTAGTAGTGAGACCTACGAGCAGTACTTC.

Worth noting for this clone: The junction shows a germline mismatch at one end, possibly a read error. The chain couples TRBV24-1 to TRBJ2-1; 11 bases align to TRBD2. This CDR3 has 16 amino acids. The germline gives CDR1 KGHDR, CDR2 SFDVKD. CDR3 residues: CATSDKGTSGNNEQLF. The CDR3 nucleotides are TGTGCCACCAGTGACAAAGGGACTAGCGGCAACAATGAGCAGCTCTTC.

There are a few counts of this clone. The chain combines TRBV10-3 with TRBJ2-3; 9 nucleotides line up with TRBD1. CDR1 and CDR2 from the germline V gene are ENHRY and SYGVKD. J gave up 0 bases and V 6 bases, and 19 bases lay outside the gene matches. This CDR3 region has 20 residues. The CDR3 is CAISDIWRPTGGLSTDTQYF. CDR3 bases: TGTGCCATCAGCGATATATGGCGTCCTACAGGGGGCCTGAGCACAGATACGCAGTATTTT.

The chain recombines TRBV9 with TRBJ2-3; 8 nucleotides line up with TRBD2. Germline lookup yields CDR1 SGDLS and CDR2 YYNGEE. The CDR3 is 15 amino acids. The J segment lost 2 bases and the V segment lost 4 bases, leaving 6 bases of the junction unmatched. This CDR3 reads CASSQRGLATDTQYF. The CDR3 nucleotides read TGTGCCAGCAGCCAGCGGGGGCTAGCCACAGATACGCAGTATTTT.

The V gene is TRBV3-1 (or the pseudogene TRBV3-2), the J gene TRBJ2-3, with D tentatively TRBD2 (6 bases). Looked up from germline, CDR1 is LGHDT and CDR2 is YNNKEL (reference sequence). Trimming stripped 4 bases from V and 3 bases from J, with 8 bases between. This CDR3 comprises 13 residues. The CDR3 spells CASSRGLTDTQYF. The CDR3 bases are TGTGCCAGCAGCCGGGGACTGACAGATACGCAGTATTTT.

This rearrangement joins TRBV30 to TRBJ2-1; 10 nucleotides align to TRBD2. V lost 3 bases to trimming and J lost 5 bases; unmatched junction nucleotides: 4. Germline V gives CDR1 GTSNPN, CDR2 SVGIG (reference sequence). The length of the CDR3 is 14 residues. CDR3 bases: TGTGCCTGGAGAGGACTAGCGGTTAACAATGAGCAGTTCTTC. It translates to CAWRGLAVNNEQFF.

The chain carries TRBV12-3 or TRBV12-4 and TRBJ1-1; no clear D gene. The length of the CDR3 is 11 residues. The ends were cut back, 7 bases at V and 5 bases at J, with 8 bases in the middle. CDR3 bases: TGTGCCAGCACACGGAGGACTGAAGCTTTCTTT. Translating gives CASTRRTEAFF.

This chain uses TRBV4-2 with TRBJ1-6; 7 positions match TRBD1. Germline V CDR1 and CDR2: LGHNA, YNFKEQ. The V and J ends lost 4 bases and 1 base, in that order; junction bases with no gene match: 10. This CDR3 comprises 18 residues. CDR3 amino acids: CASSRTAKGQSYNSPLHF. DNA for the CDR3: TGTGCCAGCAGCCGGACGGCCAAGGGACAGTCCTATAATTCACCCCTCCACTTT.

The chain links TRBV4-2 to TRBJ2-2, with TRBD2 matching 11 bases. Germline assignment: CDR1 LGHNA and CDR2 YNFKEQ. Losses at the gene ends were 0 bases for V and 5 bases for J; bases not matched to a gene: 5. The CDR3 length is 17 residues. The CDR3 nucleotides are TGTGCCAGCAGCCAAGAAGGACGGACTAGCGGGACCGGGGAGCTGTTTTTT. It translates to CASSQEGRTSGTGELFF.

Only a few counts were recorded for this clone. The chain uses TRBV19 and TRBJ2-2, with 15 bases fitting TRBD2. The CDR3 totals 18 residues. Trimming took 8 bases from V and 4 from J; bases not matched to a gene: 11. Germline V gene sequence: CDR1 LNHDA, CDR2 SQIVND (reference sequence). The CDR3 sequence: CASRKGLAGGRSTGELFF. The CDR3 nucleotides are TGTGCCAGTCGGAAAGGACTAGCGGGGGGGCGAAGCACCGGGGAGCTGTTTTTT.

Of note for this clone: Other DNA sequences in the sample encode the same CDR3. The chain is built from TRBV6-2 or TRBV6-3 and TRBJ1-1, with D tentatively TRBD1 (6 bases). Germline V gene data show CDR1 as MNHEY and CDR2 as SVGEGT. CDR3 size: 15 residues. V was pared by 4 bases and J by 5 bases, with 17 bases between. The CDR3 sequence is CASSLQGRVETEAFF. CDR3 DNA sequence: TGTGCCAGCAGTTTACAGGGTAGGGTCGAAACTGAAGCTTTCTTT.

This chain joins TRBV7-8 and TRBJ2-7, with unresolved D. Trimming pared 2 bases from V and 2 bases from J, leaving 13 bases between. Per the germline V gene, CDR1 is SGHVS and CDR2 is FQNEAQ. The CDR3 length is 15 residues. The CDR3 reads CASSLPSRLAYEQYF. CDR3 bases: TGTGCCAGCAGCTTACCGAGTAGGCTAGCCTACGAGCAGTACTTC. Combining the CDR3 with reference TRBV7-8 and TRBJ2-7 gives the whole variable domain GAGVSQSPRYKVAKRGQDVALRCDPISGHVSLFWYQQALGQGPEFLTYFQNEAQLDKSGLPSDRFFAERPEGSVSTLKIQRTQQEDSAVYLCASSLPSRLAYEQYFGPGTRLTVT.

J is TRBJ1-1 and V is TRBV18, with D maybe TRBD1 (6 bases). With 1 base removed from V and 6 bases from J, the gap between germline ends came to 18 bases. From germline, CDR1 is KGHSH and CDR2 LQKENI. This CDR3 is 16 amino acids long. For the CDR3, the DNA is TGTGCCAGCTCACCACTCGAGGGGGGGACTGGTTCTGAAGCTTTCTTT. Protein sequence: CASSPLEGGTGSEAFF.

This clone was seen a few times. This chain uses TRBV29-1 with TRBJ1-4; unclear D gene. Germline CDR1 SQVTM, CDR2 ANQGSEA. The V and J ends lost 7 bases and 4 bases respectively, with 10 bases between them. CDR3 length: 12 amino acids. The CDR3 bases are TGCAGCGCCACGGGTTATAATGAAAAACTGTTTTTT. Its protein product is CSATGYNEKLFF.

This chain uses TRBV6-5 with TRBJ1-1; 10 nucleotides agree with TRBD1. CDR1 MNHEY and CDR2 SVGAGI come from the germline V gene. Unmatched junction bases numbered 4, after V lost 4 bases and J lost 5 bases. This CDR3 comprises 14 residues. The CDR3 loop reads CASSFDRGLTEAFF. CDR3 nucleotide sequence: TGTGCCAGCAGTTTCGACAGGGGGCTGACTGAAGCTTTCTTT.

DNA for the CDR3: TGTGCCATCAACTCCGGGGGTAACACCGGGGAGCTGTTTTTT. Translating it yields CAINSGGNTGELFF. The chain joins TRBV10-3 to TRBJ2-2; maybe TRBD2 (6 bases). The CDR3 sequence is 14 residues long. Germline assignment: CDR1 ENHRY and CDR2 SYGVKD. V lost 7 bases and J lost 2, with 11 bases in between.

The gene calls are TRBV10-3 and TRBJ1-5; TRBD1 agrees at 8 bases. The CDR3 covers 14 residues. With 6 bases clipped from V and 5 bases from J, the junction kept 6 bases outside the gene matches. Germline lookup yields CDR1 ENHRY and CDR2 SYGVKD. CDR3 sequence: CAISDGQGYQPQHF. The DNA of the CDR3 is TGTGCCATCAGCGACGGACAGGGCTATCAGCCCCAGCATTTT.

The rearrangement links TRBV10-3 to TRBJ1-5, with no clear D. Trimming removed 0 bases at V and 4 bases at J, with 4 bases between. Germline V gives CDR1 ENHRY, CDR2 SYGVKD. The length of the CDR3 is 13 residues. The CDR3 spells CAISESSNQPQHF. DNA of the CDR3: TGTGCCATCAGTGAGTCTTCGAATCAGCCCCAGCATTTT.

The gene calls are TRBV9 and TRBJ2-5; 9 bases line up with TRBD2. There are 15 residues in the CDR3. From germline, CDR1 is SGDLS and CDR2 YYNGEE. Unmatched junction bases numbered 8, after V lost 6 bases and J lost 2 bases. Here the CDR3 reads CASNRAGGVQETQYF. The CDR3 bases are TGTGCCAGCAACCGAGCGGGGGGCGTACAAGAGACCCAGTACTTC.